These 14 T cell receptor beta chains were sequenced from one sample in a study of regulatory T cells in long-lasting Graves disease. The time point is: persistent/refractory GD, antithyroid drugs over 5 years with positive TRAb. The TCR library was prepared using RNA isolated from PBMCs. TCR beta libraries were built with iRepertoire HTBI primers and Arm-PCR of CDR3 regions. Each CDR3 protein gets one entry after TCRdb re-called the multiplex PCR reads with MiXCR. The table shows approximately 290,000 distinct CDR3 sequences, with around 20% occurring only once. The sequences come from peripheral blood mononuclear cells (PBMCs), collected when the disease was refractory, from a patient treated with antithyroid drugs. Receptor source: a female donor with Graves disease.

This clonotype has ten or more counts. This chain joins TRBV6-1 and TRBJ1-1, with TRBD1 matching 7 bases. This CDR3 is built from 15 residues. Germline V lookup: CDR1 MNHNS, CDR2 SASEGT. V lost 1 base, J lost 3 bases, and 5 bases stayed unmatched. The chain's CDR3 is CASSEGAGGDTEAFF. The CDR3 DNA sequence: TGTGCCAGCAGTGAAGGGGCAGGGGGAGACACTGAAGCTTTCTTT.

CDR3 coding DNA: TGTGCCAGCAGCCCCCGGAGCGGGAGGGACGGGACCGGGGAGCTGTTTTTT. Translation: CASSPRSGRDGTGELFF. This chain uses TRBV11-3 with TRBJ2-2, with 10 bases that match TRBD2. With V trimmed by 5 bases and J by 5 bases, 11 bases remained unmatched. The CDR3 contains 17 residues. Germline V gene lookup returns CDR1 SGHNT and CDR2 YENEEA. The complete variable domain, with remaining parts taken from reference TRBV11-3 and TRBJ2-2, reads EAGVVQSPRYKIIEKKQPVAFWCNPISGHNTLYWYLQNLGQGPELLIRYENEEAVDDSQLPKDRFSAERLKGVDSTLKIQPAELGDSAVYLCASSPRSGRDGTGELFFGEGSRLTVL.

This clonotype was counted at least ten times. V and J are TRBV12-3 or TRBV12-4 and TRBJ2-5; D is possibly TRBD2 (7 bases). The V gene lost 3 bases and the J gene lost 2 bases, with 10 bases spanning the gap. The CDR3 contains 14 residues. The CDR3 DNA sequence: TGTGCCAGCAGTTTCGGGGGGACACAAGAGACCCAGTACTTC. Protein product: CASSFGGTQETQYF.

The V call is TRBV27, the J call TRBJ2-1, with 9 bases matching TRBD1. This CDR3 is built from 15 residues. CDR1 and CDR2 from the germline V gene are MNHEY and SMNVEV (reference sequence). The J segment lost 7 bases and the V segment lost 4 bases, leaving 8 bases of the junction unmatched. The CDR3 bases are TGTGCCAGCAGTTCACCGGGACAGGGATTGAATGAGCAGTTCTTC. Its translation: CASSSPGQGLNEQFF.

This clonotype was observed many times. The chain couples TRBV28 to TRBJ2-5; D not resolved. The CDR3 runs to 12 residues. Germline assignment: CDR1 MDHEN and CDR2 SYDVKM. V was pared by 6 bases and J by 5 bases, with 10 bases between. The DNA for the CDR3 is TGTGCCAGCAGCCGAAGAGAGGAGACCCAGTACTTC. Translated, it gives CASSRREETQYF.

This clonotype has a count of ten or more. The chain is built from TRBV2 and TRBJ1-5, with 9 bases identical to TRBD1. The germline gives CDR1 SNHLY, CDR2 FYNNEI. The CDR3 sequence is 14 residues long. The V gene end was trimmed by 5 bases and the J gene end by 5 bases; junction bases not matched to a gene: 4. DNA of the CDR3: TGTGCCAGCAGTCGGACAGGGGACCATCAGCCCCAGCATTTT. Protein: CASSRTGDHQPQHF.

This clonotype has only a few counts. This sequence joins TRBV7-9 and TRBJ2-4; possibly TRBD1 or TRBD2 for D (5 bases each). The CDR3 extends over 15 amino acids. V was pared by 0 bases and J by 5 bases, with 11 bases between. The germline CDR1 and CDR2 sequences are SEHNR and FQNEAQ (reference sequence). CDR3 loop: CASSLAYGTENIQYF. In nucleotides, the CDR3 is TGTGCCAGCAGCTTAGCGTACGGGACGGAAAACATTCAGTACTTC.

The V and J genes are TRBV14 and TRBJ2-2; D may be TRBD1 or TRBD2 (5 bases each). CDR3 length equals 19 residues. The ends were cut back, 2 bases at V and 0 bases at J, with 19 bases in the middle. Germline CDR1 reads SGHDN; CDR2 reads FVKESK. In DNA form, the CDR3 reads TGTGCCAGCAGCCAATACAAGGGACGGGCCGTCGCGAACACCGGGGAGCTGTTTTTT. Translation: CASSQYKGRAVANTGELFF.

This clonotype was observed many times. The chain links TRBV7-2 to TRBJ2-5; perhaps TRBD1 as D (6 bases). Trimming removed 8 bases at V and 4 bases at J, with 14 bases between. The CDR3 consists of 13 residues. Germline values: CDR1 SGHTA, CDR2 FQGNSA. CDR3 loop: CASWDLRGETQYF. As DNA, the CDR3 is TGTGCCAGCTGGGACCTCAGGGGAGAGACCCAGTACTTC.

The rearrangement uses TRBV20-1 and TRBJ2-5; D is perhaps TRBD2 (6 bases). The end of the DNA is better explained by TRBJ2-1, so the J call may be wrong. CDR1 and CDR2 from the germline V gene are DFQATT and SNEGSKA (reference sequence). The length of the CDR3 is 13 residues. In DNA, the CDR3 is TGCAGTGCTCCGAGTGGAGGGGACAATGAGCAGTTCTTC. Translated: CSAPSGGDNEQFF.

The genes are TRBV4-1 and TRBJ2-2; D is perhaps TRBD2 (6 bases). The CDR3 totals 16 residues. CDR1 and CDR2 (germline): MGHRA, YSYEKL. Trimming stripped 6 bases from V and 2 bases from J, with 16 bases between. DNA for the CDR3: TGCGCCAGCAGACTTCATAGGGGAGGAAACACCGGGGAGCTGTTTTTT. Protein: CASRLHRGGNTGELFF.

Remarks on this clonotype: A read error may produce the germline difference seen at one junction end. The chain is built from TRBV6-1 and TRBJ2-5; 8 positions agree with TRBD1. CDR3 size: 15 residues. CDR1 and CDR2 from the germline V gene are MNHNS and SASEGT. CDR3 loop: CASSEVLGQAEIQYF. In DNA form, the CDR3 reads TGTGCCAGCAGTGAGGTATTGGGACAGGCGGAGATCCAGTACTTC.

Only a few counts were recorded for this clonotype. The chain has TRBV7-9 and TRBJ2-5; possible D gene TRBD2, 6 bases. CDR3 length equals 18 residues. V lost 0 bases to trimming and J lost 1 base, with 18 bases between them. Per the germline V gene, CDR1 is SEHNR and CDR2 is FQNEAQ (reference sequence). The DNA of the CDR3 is TGTGCCAGCAGCTTAGCAGAGGCGGTAGCGGACATCCAAGAGACCCAGTACTTC. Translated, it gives CASSLAEAVADIQETQYF.

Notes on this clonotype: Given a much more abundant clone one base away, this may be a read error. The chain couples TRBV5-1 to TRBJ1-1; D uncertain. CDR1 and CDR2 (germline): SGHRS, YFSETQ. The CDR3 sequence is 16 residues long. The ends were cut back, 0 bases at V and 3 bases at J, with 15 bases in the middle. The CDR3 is CASSLGREGFDTEAFF. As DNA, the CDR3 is TGCGCCAGCAGCTTGGGTAGAGAGGGATTCGACACTGAAGCTTTCTTT.